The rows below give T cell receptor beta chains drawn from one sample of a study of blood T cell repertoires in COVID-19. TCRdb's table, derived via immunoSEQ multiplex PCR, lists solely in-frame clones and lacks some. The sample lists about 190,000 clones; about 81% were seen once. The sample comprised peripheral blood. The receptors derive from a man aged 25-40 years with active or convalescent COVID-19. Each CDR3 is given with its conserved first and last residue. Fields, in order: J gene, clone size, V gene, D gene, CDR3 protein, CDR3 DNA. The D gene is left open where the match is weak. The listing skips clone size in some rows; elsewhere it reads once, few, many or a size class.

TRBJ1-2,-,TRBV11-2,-,CASSLIQANYGYTF,TGTGCCAGCAGCTTAATACAGGCTAACTATGGCTACACCTTC
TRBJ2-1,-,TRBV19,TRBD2,CASSMDGLAVREQFF,TGTGCCAGTAGTATGGACGGACTAGCGGTTCGGGAGCAGTTCTTC
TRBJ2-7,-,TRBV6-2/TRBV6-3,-,CASSYRDEQYF,TGTGCCAGCAGTTATCGGGACGAGCAGTACTTC
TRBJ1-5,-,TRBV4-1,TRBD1,CASSSAWTGKNQPQHF,TGCGCCAGCAGCTCGGCGTGGACAGGGAAGAATCAGCCCCAGCATTTT
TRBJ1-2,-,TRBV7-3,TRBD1,CASSSQRDRASGYTF,TGTGCCAGCAGCTCCCAACGGGACAGGGCCTCTGGCTACACCTTC
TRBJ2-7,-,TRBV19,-,CASSIRDSYEQYF,TGTGCCAGTAGTATCCGGGACTCCTACGAGCAGTACTTC
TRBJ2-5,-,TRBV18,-,CASSLDGTPSGETQYF,TGTGCCAGCTCACTTGACGGGACACCTTCGGGAGAGACCCAGTACTTC
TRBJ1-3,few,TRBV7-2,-,CASSWTAGGNTIYF,TGTGCCAGCAGCTGGACAGCGGGAGGAAACACCATATATTTT
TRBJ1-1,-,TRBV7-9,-,CASSLSLDIFF,TGTGCCAGCAGCTTATCCCTGGACATCTTCTTT
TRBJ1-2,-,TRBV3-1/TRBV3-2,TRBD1,CASSTGGQGYGYTF,TGTGCCAGCAGCACAGGGGGACAGGGATATGGCTACACCTTC
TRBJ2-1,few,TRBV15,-,CATSSPLGGGSSYNEQFF,TGTGCCACCAGCAGCCCCCTTGGGGGCGGGAGCTCCTACAATGAGCAGTTCTTC
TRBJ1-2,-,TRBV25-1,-,CASSVRGAYGYTF,TGTGCCAGCAGTGTCCGCGGAGCCTATGGCTACACCTTC
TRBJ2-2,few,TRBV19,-,CASSFRQANTGELFF,TGTGCCAGTAGTTTTCGACAGGCGAACACCGGGGAGCTGTTTTTT
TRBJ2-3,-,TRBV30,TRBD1,CAWSVRTGGATQYF,TGTGCCTGGAGTGTACGGACAGGGGGCGCCACGCAGTATTTT
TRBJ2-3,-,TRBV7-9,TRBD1,CASSPGQGRDTQYF,TGTGCCAGCAGTCCTGGACAGGGACGAGATACGCAGTATTTT
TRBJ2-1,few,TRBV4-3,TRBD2,CASSLGREFNNEQFF,TGCGCCAGCAGCCTTGGGCGGGAGTTTAACAATGAGCAGTTCTTC
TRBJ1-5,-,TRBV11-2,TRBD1,CASSSGTGVSQPQHF,TGTGCCAGCAGCTCCGGGACAGGGGTAAGCCAGCCCCAGCATTTT
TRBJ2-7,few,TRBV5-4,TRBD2,CASSLAGGRGSYEQYF,TGTGCCAGCAGCTTGGCTGGCGGGAGGGGCTCCTACGAGCAGTACTTC